This paragraph reports one TCR beta chain. Trimming removed 6 bases at V and 6 bases at J, with 12 bases between. CDR3 length equals 13 residues. Germline V gene data show CDR1 as SSHAT and CDR2 as FNYEAQ (reference sequence). These data are taken from a study of shared clonotypes between healthy human individuals. As defined, naive CD8 cells were CD45RO-negative and positively selected for CCR7, with terminally differentiated effector memory CD45RA+ cells excluded. Once extracted for a subset, genomic DNA was divided evenly among several immunoSEQ plates. Sequencing was performed with immunoSEQ multiplex PCR; in TCRdb, only in-frame clones are kept and a portion is missing. The data contain around 2,000,000 clones, about 93% of them singletons.

The receptor was derived from a man between 18 and 35 years old in good health. Some clones in this sample may be carry-over from other donors' samples. The sample comprised naive CD8+ T cells from PBMCs. The chain employs TRBV7-7 and TRBJ1-5; a possible D gene is TRBD1 (5 bases). The CDR3 DNA sequence: TGTGCCAGCAGTGAAGAAGGGGCTCAGCCCCAGCATTTT. This translates into CASSEEGAQPQHF.